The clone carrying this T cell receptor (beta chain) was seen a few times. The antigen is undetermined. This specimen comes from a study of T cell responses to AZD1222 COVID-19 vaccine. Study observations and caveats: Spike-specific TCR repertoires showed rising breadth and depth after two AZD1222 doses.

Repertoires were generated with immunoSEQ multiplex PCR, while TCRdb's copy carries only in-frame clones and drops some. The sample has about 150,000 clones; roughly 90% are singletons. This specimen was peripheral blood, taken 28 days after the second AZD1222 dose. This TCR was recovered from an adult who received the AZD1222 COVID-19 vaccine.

The DNA for the CDR3 is TGTGCCAGCGGAAATCACAGGGGATCGGTAGGCTACACCTTC. Its translation is CASGNHRGSVGYTF. The chain is built from TRBV27 and TRBJ1-2; 7 bases fit TRBD1. The CDR3 runs to 14 residues. From germline, CDR1 is MNHEY and CDR2 SMNVEV (reference sequence). The trim removed 8 bases at V and 8 bases at J, leaving 14 bases unmatched.